This is a list of T cell receptor beta chains from one sample in a study of early T cells in non-severe SARS-CoV-2 infection. Using its own MiXCR run on the 5' RACE reads, TCRdb lists one record per CDR3 protein. In the table there are about 67,000 distinct CDR3 sequences, 11% of which are singletons. Sequences were obtained from whole blood. All receptors derive from an adult who was a healthcare worker with PCR-confirmed SARS-CoV-2 infection or an uninfected control (not recorded which). The conserved cysteine and the conserved F or W are not part of the CDR3 here. D genes are given only for firm matches.

D gene: -; V gene: TRBV11-2; J gene: TRBJ2-1; CDR3 protein: ASSLALATSYNEQF
D gene: TRBD2; V gene: TRBV10-3; J gene: TRBJ2-7; CDR3 protein: ADPPDGTSGRGDYEQY
D gene: -; V gene: TRBV29-1; J gene: TRBJ1-5; CDR3 protein: SVEWGPQPQH
D gene: TRBD2; V gene: TRBV7-2; J gene: TRBJ2-1; CDR3 protein: ASSLSGLALSYNEQF
D gene: -; V gene: TRBV12-3/TRBV12-4; J gene: TRBJ1-1; CDR3 protein: ASSPTVRAGPTEAF
D gene: -; V gene: TRBV12-3/TRBV12-4; J gene: TRBJ2-1; CDR3 protein: ASSLAAGVNNEQF
D gene: -; V gene: TRBV12-3/TRBV12-4; J gene: TRBJ2-3; CDR3 protein: ASNEGPRTDTQY
D gene: -; V gene: TRBV5-4; J gene: TRBJ2-7; CDR3 protein: ASSLAGQSSYEQY
D gene: -; V gene: TRBV2; J gene: TRBJ2-1; CDR3 protein: ASRANRDFSYNEQF
D gene: TRBD2; V gene: TRBV2; J gene: TRBJ2-7; CDR3 protein: ASTTSGRAATYEQY
D gene: -; V gene: TRBV27; J gene: TRBJ1-1; CDR3 protein: ASSLHGGNGHTEAF
D gene: -; V gene: TRBV3-1; J gene: TRBJ2-7; CDR3 protein: ASSQGHRRQY
D gene: -; V gene: TRBV30; J gene: TRBJ1-2; CDR3 protein: AWSGGALGYGYT
D gene: -; V gene: TRBV7-2; J gene: TRBJ1-2; CDR3 protein: ASSLAEAGGYGYT
D gene: TRBD2; V gene: TRBV5-1; J gene: TRBJ2-7; CDR3 protein: ASSEGLAGPYEQY
D gene: -; V gene: TRBV6-5; J gene: TRBJ1-3; CDR3 protein: ASSYSRGARGNTIY
D gene: -; V gene: TRBV7-9; J gene: TRBJ1-3; CDR3 protein: ASSLGGRWGGTIY
D gene: -; V gene: TRBV12-3/TRBV12-4; J gene: TRBJ2-7; CDR3 protein: ASSLSLPYIHEQY
D gene: TRBD2; V gene: TRBV4-1; J gene: TRBJ2-1; CDR3 protein: ASSQERGRADNEQF
D gene: -; V gene: TRBV5-1; J gene: TRBJ2-3; CDR3 protein: ASSLVPDTQY
D gene: TRBD1; V gene: TRBV18; J gene: TRBJ1-3; CDR3 protein: ASSPAPTGGHLGNTIY
D gene: TRBD2; V gene: TRBV11-2; J gene: TRBJ2-3; CDR3 protein: ASSSAFDAGAPDTQY
D gene: -; V gene: TRBV27; J gene: TRBJ2-3; CDR3 protein: ASSRDPEFFSQY
D gene: -; V gene: TRBV3-1; J gene: TRBJ2-3; CDR3 protein: ASSHQAGRLPTQY
D gene: -; V gene: TRBV7-9; J gene: TRBJ2-1; CDR3 protein: ASSMFRDNEQF
D gene: -; V gene: TRBV29-1; J gene: TRBJ2-2; CDR3 protein: SVGTANTGELF
D gene: -; V gene: TRBV2; J gene: TRBJ1-5; CDR3 protein: ASSRMSGAYQPQH
D gene: TRBD1; V gene: TRBV29-1; J gene: TRBJ1-2; CDR3 protein: SVEDDRAGGYT
D gene: -; V gene: TRBV12-3/TRBV12-4; J gene: TRBJ2-1; CDR3 protein: ASTPPEHNEQF
D gene: -; V gene: TRBV19; J gene: TRBJ2-2; CDR3 protein: ASNNGAGLNTGELF
D gene: -; V gene: TRBV7-9; J gene: TRBJ2-4; CDR3 protein: ASSSQEVKNIQY
D gene: -; V gene: TRBV7-3; J gene: TRBJ2-5; CDR3 protein: ASSLDQGETQY
D gene: TRBD2; V gene: TRBV7-9; J gene: TRBJ2-4; CDR3 protein: ASSPSGTDLAIQY
D gene: -; V gene: TRBV18; J gene: TRBJ2-7; CDR3 protein: ASSLRLRGYEQY
D gene: -; V gene: TRBV7-9; J gene: TRBJ1-2; CDR3 protein: ASSPTVNYGYT
D gene: -; V gene: TRBV7-2; J gene: TRBJ2-3; CDR3 protein: ASSYRTGPPRGTQY
D gene: TRBD1; V gene: TRBV29-1; J gene: TRBJ2-3; CDR3 protein: SVAGQSTDTQY
D gene: TRBD2; V gene: TRBV29-1; J gene: TRBJ2-3; CDR3 protein: SVLLAGGRTDTQY
D gene: -; V gene: TRBV6-5; J gene: TRBJ2-7; CDR3 protein: ASSYQKPQGTGHEQY
D gene: TRBD2; V gene: TRBV9; J gene: TRBJ2-2; CDR3 protein: ASSVGLAGPNTGELF
D gene: TRBD1; V gene: TRBV2; J gene: TRBJ2-5; CDR3 protein: AIGTGEETQY
D gene: -; V gene: TRBV5-4; J gene: TRBJ2-1; CDR3 protein: ASSDLSHNEQF
D gene: -; V gene: TRBV7-7; J gene: TRBJ2-7; CDR3 protein: ASSPLERYEQY
D gene: -; V gene: TRBV20-1; J gene: TRBJ1-2; CDR3 protein: SARDWDLQDYGYT
D gene: -; V gene: TRBV9; J gene: TRBJ2-5; CDR3 protein: ASSEEDSPGMETQY
D gene: TRBD1; V gene: TRBV10-3; J gene: TRBJ2-7; CDR3 protein: AISSPGTGAPYEQY